The clone carrying this TCR beta chain was seen a few times. This sample is drawn from a study of T-cell reconstitution after alpha-beta-depleted transplantation in children. As it was prepared, the TCRbeta library received unique molecular identifiers. TCRdb called the PCR reads again in MiXCR, with one record for every CDR3 protein. Among just under 350,000 distinct CDR3 sequences, 15% to 20% were seen once, and the ten largest hold about 41%. CDR1 is SQVTM, CDR2 ANQGSEA, per germline. V lost 3 bases, J lost 8 bases, and 10 bases lay in between. This CDR3 comprises 12 residues. The V and J genes are TRBV29-1 and TRBJ1-4, with D possibly being TRBD1 (5 bases). This specimen consisted of PBMCs, mostly from graft donor cells, obtained 360 days after TCRalphabeta/CD19-depleted stem cell transplant. This clonotype originated in a male patient under 10 years old who had a stem cell transplant for acute lymphoblastic leukemia, so the T cells may come from the graft donor. The CDR3 DNA follows: TGCAGCGTTGAGGAACCAGGGGAAAAACTGTTTTTT. It specifies CSVEEPGEKLFF.